This entry concerns a single TCR beta chain. It lacks a known antigen. No much larger clonotype is one base removed from it; base qualities were not supplied. Library prep was done by the immunoSEQ multiplex PCR assay. TCRdb took this table from immuneACCESS and kept in-frame rearrangements with V and J called. Such tables lack part of the clones; where checked against another copy, unresolved V genes explain under half of the gap, and the rest is unexplained. In this sample the table shows 100,000 or so clones, nearly 96% of which occur a single time. 0.2% to 0.25% of the sample belongs to the ten largest clones. CDR1 and CDR2, looked up from the germline V gene (reference sequence), are SGHNT and YYREEE. Inclusive of the bounding cysteine and phenylalanine, the CDR3 is 18 residues long. Only the CDR3 part of the read is kept: 54 bases, read in frame from the first base. Trimming accounts for 0 bases at V and 3 bases at J, while the number of junction bases matched to no gene is 7.

This specimen belongs to a study of technical replicates of blood from several donors (dated by TCRdb to about 2017). This TCR was recovered from a human donor in good health. Sequenced: T cells isolated from PBMCs. The chain couples TRBV5-4 to TRBJ2-3; 13 central nucleotides agree with TRBD2. The CDR3 corresponds to CASSLGPTSGGATDTQYF. The bases read TGTGCCAGCAGCTTGGGCCCCACTAGCGGGGGGGCAACAGATACGCAGTATTTT. With the rest looked up from the reference TRBV5-4 and TRBJ2-3 genes rather than sequenced, the full variable domain is ETGVTQSPTHLIKTRGQQVTLRCSSQSGHNTVSWYQQALGQGPQFIFQYYREEENGRGNFPPRFSGLQFPNYSSELNVNALELDDSALYLCASSLGPTSGGATDTQYFGPGTRLTVL.